The rows below give T cell receptor beta chains drawn from one sample of a study of T cell repertoires in cytomegalovirus infection. In TCRdb, the reads were re-called with MiXCR into one record per CDR3 protein. Of approximately 110,000 distinct CDR3 sequences in the sample, 30% to 40% are singletons; the top ten hold roughly 58%. These TCRs are of unknown antigen specificity. Sequenced material: CD8+ T cells from cultured PBMCs, taken from culture after CMV antigen stimulation. Receptor source: a human donor in good health (CMV status not recorded). Some clones in this sample may be carry-over from other donors' samples. CDR3s include the opening cysteine and the closing phenylalanine or tryptophan. D genes are given only for firm matches. The size entry is marked missing in some rows and otherwise reads once, few, many or a size class.

j_call cdr3_length d_call clone_size v_call cdr3_nt cdr3_aa
TRBJ2-7 13 NA many TRBV7-2 TGTGCCAGCAGCTTATCAGCGGGCTACGAGCAGTACTTC CASSLSAGYEQYF
TRBJ1-2 15 TRBD1 few TRBV4-1 TGCGCCAGCAGCCAAGGGGTACAGGGGGCGCTTGGCTACACCTTC CASSQGVQGALGYTF
TRBJ2-7 16 TRBD1 NA TRBV7-8 TGTGCCAGCAGCCCTCTGCCTCGACAGGGGACCTACGAGCAGTACTTC CASSPLPRQGTYEQYF
TRBJ2-5 12 NA few TRBV6-2/TRBV6-3 TGTGCCAGCAGCCCCAACGGAAAGACCCAGTACTTC CASSPNGKTQYF
TRBJ1-1 16 NA NA TRBV11-2 TGTGCCAGCAGCCGGGCCCCACAGGGCGGTAGCACTGAAGCTTTCTTT CASSRAPQGGSTEAFF
TRBJ2-2 16 TRBD1 NA TRBV19 TGTGCCAGCCTGGCGACTCCGGGACAGATCACCGGGGAGCTGTTTTTT CASLATPGQITGELFF
TRBJ1-1 14 TRBD1 NA TRBV19 TGTGCCAGCATATGGACAGGGGGGAACACTGAAGCTTTCTTT CASIWTGGNTEAFF
TRBJ2-2 15 NA NA TRBV5-6 TGTGCCAGCAGCTTGGTAGGTGGCAACACCGGGGAGCTGTTTTTT CASSLVGGNTGELFF
TRBJ1-2 15 NA once TRBV7-9 TGTGCCAGCAGCTTAGGGGCGGGGGCGGACTATGGCTACACCTTC CASSLGAGADYGYTF
TRBJ1-1 13 NA many TRBV12-3/TRBV12-4 TGTGCCAGCAGTCGCAGGCCTAACACTGAAGCTTTCTTT CASSRRPNTEAFF
TRBJ1-4 16 NA many TRBV7-9 TGTGCCAGCAGCTTACAGGGGCTGGGGGCTAATGAAAAACTGTTTTTT CASSLQGLGANEKLFF
TRBJ2-2 15 NA NA TRBV4-1 TGCGCCAGCAGCCACGTTTTAGGGGATCACGGGGAGCTGTTTTTT CASSHVLGDHGELFF
TRBJ1-1 13 NA NA TRBV6-4 TGTGCCAGCAGAGCGGGACAGAACACTGAAGCTTTCTTT CASRAGQNTEAFF
TRBJ2-3 14 NA NA TRBV7-3 TGTGCCAGCAGCTCGGCTCAGGGAGCAGATACGCAGTATTTT CASSSAQGADTQYF
TRBJ1-3 16 TRBD1 few TRBV24-1 TGTGCCACCACTATTTGCCTGACAGGGGCTGGAAACACCATATATTTT CATTICLTGAGNTIYF
TRBJ1-6 18 NA NA TRBV27 TGTGCCAGCAGTTTATCGTCCAGTTCCCTAAGTTATAATTCACCCCTCCACTTT CASSLSSSSLSYNSPLHF
TRBJ2-7 14 TRBD1 few TRBV7-8 TGTGCCAGCAGCTTAGTGACAGGGTATGGCGAGCAGTACTTC CASSLVTGYGEQYF
TRBJ2-3 17 TRBD2 NA TRBV7-6 TGTGCCAGCAGCGCACTAGCGGGGGGGCTAGGCACAGATACGCAGTATTTT CASSALAGGLGTDTQYF
TRBJ1-5 14 NA NA TRBV27 TGTGCCAGTAAGGCGGCGACATGGGGTGAGCCCCAGCATTTT CASKAATWGEPQHF
TRBJ2-1 16 NA few TRBV7-2 TGTGCCAGCAGCTCACGACAGGTCGACCCCTACAATGAGCAGTTCTTC CASSSRQVDPYNEQFF
TRBJ2-3 16 TRBD2 many TRBV28 TGTGCCAGCAGCGGAGGGCGGGAGGGTAGCACAGATACGCAGTATTTT CASSGGREGSTDTQYF
TRBJ1-1 14 TRBD1 few TRBV27 TGTGCCAGCCGGACAGGGGGAGGGTTAGGTGAAGCTTTCTTT CASRTGGGLGEAFF
TRBJ1-1 17 NA NA TRBV9 TGTGCCAGCAGCGTAGGGGAACGGTGGGCAGTGAACACTGAAGCTTTCTTT CASSVGERWAVNTEAFF
TRBJ2-5 15 NA few TRBV11-2 TGTGCCAGCACCTTACTCGCTGGTGCCCAAGAGACCCAGTACTTC CASTLLAGAQETQYF
TRBJ2-3 19 NA NA TRBV7-2 TGTGCCAGCAGCTTACGTTCCCCCCTAGTTGGGAGGAGCACAGATACGCAGTATTTT CASSLRSPLVGRSTDTQYF
TRBJ1-1 14 TRBD1 few TRBV10-2 TGCGCCAGCAGCGAGACAGGGGAGGGCACTGAAGCTTTCTTT CASSETGEGTEAFF
TRBJ2-7 15 NA NA TRBV27 TGTGCCAGCAGTTTCGGGAACCCCGCCTCCTACGAGCAGTACTTC CASSFGNPASYEQYF
TRBJ2-1 15 NA NA TRBV7-9 TGTGCCAGCAGCTTACGGACCATCTCCTACAATGAGCAGTTCTTC CASSLRTISYNEQFF
TRBJ1-5 13 NA NA TRBV27 TGTGCCAGCAGTATGTATAGCAATCAGCCCCAGCATTTT CASSMYSNQPQHF